This passage covers 15 T cell receptor beta chains from one sample sequenced in a study of T cell responses to AZD1222 COVID-19 vaccine. Assay used: immunoSEQ multiplex PCR; TCRdb lists only in-frame clones, some missing. The sample gives tens of thousands of clones, 90% of which show up once; about 3% is in the top ten. The sequences come from peripheral blood, collected 28 days after the second AZD1222 dose. These receptor sequences come from an adult who received the AZD1222 COVID-19 vaccine.

This chain uses TRBV24-1 with TRBJ2-2; 7 bases line up with TRBD2. The CDR3 is 13 amino acids. CDR1 and CDR2 from the germline V gene are KGHDR and SFDVKD. The V gene end was trimmed by 8 bases and the J gene end by 5 bases; junction bases not matched to a gene: 4. The CDR3 nucleotides read TGTGCCACCAACAGCGGGGCGACCGGGGAGCTGTTTTTT. Encoded protein: CATNSGATGELFF.

The gene calls are TRBV7-9 and TRBJ2-7, with no clear D. Between the trimmed V and J ends, which lost 1 base and 7 bases, there was a span of 11 bases. The CDR3 is made up of 13 amino acids. Germline CDR1 SEHNR, CDR2 FQNEAQ (reference sequence). The CDR3 spells CASSLVGSGEQYF. CDR3 DNA: TGTGCCAGCAGCTTAGTCGGGTCCGGGGAGCAGTACTTC.

V usage is TRBV6-5 and J usage is TRBJ2-1; TRBD2 agrees at 9 bases. CDR3 length: 15 residues. J was trimmed by 7 bases and V by 5 bases; bases with no gene match: 9. Germline CDR1 is MNHEY and CDR2 is SVGAGI. The CDR3 bases are TGTGCCAGCAGTAAGTCTGCTAGCGGGGTAAATGAGCAGTTCTTC. Protein: CASSKSASGVNEQFF.

The chain is built from TRBV7-2 and TRBJ1-2; D perhaps matches TRBD1 (5 bases). The CDR3 loop spans 16 amino acids. V was clipped by 5 bases and J by 2 bases, with 18 bases between them. Germline values: CDR1 SGHTA, CDR2 FQGNSA. This chain's CDR3 is CASSTQSGGLNYGYTF. CDR3 coding DNA: TGTGCCAGCAGCACCCAATCGGGGGGACTGAACTATGGCTACACCTTC.

The rearrangement joins TRBV7-9 to TRBJ1-3; D is unclear. CDR3 length: 12 amino acids. CDR1 and CDR2 from the germline V gene are SEHNR and FQNEAQ (reference sequence). Trimming removed 4 bases from V and 2 bases from J, with 3 bases in between. Here the CDR3 DNA reads TGTGCCAGCAGCTCAGCTGGAAACACCATATATTTT. Translating gives CASSSAGNTIYF.

The chain links TRBV30 to TRBJ2-2; D is undetermined. This CDR3 has 12 residues. CDR1 is GTSNPN and CDR2 is SVGIG in the germline V gene (reference sequence). Trimming stripped 5 bases from V and 1 base from J, with 5 bases between. CDR3 sequence: CAWCENTGELFF. The CDR3 nucleotides read TGTGCCTGGTGCGAGAACACCGGGGAGCTGTTTTTT.

The chain links TRBV11-3 to TRBJ2-2; maybe TRBD1 (5 bases). V lost 5 bases, J lost 0 bases, and 10 bases lay in between. CDR3 length: 15 amino acids. CDR1 is SGHNT and CDR2 is YENEEA in the germline V gene. CDR3 protein: CASSAQGTNTGELFF. The CDR3 DNA is TGTGCCAGCAGCGCGCAGGGTACGAACACCGGGGAGCTGTTTTTT. Using reference TRBV11-3 and TRBJ2-2 for the parts outside the CDR3, the full variable domain is EAGVVQSPRYKIIEKKQPVAFWCNPISGHNTLYWYLQNLGQGPELLIRYENEEAVDDSQLPKDRFSAERLKGVDSTLKIQPAELGDSAVYLCASSAQGTNTGELFFGEGSRLTVL.

This chain uses TRBV21-1 with TRBJ2-2; TRBD1 is taken as the D call from the table, unchecked against the DNA. TRBV21-1 corresponds to a pseudogene. The CDR3 totals 14 residues. The DNA for the CDR3 is TGTGCCAGCAGCAAAGAGGGGCGCACCGGGGAGCTGTTTTTT. Its translation: CASSKEGRTGELFF.

The chain has TRBV7-9 and TRBJ2-5; 9 positions match TRBD2. J lost 7 bases, V lost 7 bases, and 13 bases had no gene match. This CDR3 comprises 15 residues. Germline CDR1 SEHNR, CDR2 FQNEAQ (reference sequence). In DNA form, the CDR3 reads TGTGCCAGCAACCTGGACAGCGGGAGGCGGGGGACCCAGTACTTC. This translates into CASNLDSGRRGTQYF.

The rearrangement links TRBV11-2 to TRBJ1-3; TRBD1 is a possible D gene (5 bases). This CDR3 has 16 amino acids. Germline lookup yields CDR1 SGHAT and CDR2 FQNNGV. V was pared by 1 base and J by 2 bases, with 12 bases between. The CDR3: CASSLGGGFTGNTIYF. The CDR3 bases are TGTGCCAGCAGCTTAGGCGGGGGTTTCACTGGAAACACCATATATTTT.

The chain employs TRBV6-5 and TRBJ2-7, with 7 bases identical to TRBD2. The CDR3 extends over 15 amino acids. Losses at the gene ends were 6 bases for V and 2 bases for J; bases not matched to a gene: 10. The germline CDR1 and CDR2 sequences are MNHEY and SVGAGI. CDR3 amino acids: CASREGGLGTYEQYF. CDR3 in DNA: TGTGCCAGCAGGGAGGGCGGACTAGGAACCTACGAGCAGTACTTC.

For the CDR3, the DNA is TGTGCCAGCAGTAAGCGGGAGGCCGAGACCCAGTACTTC. It yields the protein CASSKREAETQYF. The chain uses TRBV2 and TRBJ2-5; 9 nucleotides line up with TRBD2. CDR3 length equals 13 residues. The ends lost 5 bases at V and 5 bases at J; junction bases unmatched: 3. The germline CDR1 and CDR2 sequences are SNHLY and FYNNEI.

J is TRBJ2-2 and V is TRBV19; D perhaps matches TRBD1 (5 bases). V lost 7 bases to trimming and J lost 6 bases, with 12 bases between them. This CDR3 contains 13 residues. Germline V lookup: CDR1 LNHDA, CDR2 SQIVND (reference sequence). CDR3 sequence reads: CASTRWGSGELFF. CDR3 DNA: TGTGCCAGTACCCGATGGGGCTCCGGGGAGCTGTTTTTT.

The rearrangement links TRBV6-2 or TRBV6-3 to TRBJ2-7; 13 nucleotides agree with TRBD2. Per the germline V gene, CDR1 is MNHEY and CDR2 is SVGEGT. The CDR3 sequence is 19 residues long. V was clipped by 0 bases and J by 2 bases; unmatched bases: 10. The CDR3 sequence: CASSYSWTSGSPFPYEQYF. CDR3 in DNA: TGTGCCAGCAGTTACTCCTGGACTAGCGGGAGCCCCTTCCCCTACGAGCAGTACTTC.

The chain couples TRBV6-1 to TRBJ2-7; either TRBD1 or TRBD2 may supply D (5 bases each). V lost 0 bases, J lost 2 bases, and 11 bases lay in between. Germline V gene lookup returns CDR1 MNHNS and CDR2 SASEGT. The CDR3 sequence is 15 residues long. As DNA, the CDR3 is TGTGCCAGCAGTGAAGCTCAGGGACCTACCTACGAGCAGTACTTC. It is translated as CASSEAQGPTYEQYF.